A selection of T cell receptor beta chains follows, all from one sample in a study of cytomegalovirus exposure and HLA in healthy donors. The protocol was immunoSEQ multiplex PCR, while the TCRdb copy is restricted to in-frame clones and leaves out a portion. The data show about 100,000 clones, with approximately 79% seen just once and roughly 19% held by the top ten. The sample was PBMCs. The receptors were sampled from a woman in her sixties or seventies in good health and CMV-seropositive. Both conserved end residues are part of each CDR3. Fields, in order: D gene, J gene, V gene, CDR3 protein. D genes are given only for firm matches.

- | TRBJ2-5 | TRBV29-1 | CSVGGHRGETQYF
- | TRBJ2-1 | TRBV30 | CAWSRLADNEQFF
- | TRBJ2-6 | TRBV5-6 | CASSPLDSSGANVLTF
TRBD2 | TRBJ2-1 | TRBV11-2 | CASSSGGSGSHSSYNEQFF
- | TRBJ2-3 | TRBV27 | CASSYSPWDTQYF
- | TRBJ2-1 | TRBV6-1 | CASSEALSCEQFF
- | TRBJ2-1 | TRBV6-5 | CASRRSSYNEQFF
- | TRBJ2-7 | TRBV11-2 | CASSLRSRGSGSYEQYF
- | TRBJ2-7 | TRBV30 | CAWRGRGASYEQYF
- | TRBJ2-2 | TRBV27 | CASSFLAVTNTGELFF
TRBD2 | TRBJ2-3 | TRBV5-6 | CASSPGTSGVDTQYF
TRBD2 | TRBJ2-3 | TRBV7-9 | CASSLGFGSSGSTDTQYF
TRBD1 | TRBJ2-7 | TRBV2 | CASEAGGSYEQYF
TRBD1 | TRBJ1-1 | TRBV7-3 | CASSTGGWNTEAFF
TRBD2 | TRBJ2-7 | TRBV27 | CASSSQLAGLYEQYF
TRBD1 | TRBJ2-7 | TRBV11-2 | CASSLSFGTGGGEQYF
- | TRBJ1-2 | TRBV28 | CASSVSGYGYTF
- | TRBJ1-3 | TRBV30 | CAWEGGVPGNTIYF
TRBD1 | TRBJ1-2 | TRBV6-5 | CASKQGEYGYTF
- | TRBJ2-7 | TRBV27 | CAPEVYEQYF
- | TRBJ2-1 | TRBV12-2 | CASRLTGTPYNEQFF
TRBD2 | TRBJ2-5 | TRBV6-1 | CASTGLVEGTQYF
TRBD2 | TRBJ2-5 | TRBV4-1 | CASSTLTSGQETQYF
- | TRBJ2-1 | TRBV7-2 | CASSPSRGAYNEQFF
- | TRBJ1-5 | TRBV6-1 | CASSGTQPNQPQHF
- | TRBJ2-1 | TRBV9 | CASSVGNSNEQFF
- | TRBJ2-6 | TRBV7-6 | CASSPETASGANVLTF
- | TRBJ1-6 | TRBV30 | CAWSYLGSPLHF
TRBD1 | TRBJ1-4 | TRBV10-2 | CASSVTGSREKLFF
TRBD2 | TRBJ2-5 | TRBV2 | CASKEGVVAGEETQYF
TRBD1 | TRBJ2-5 | TRBV5-6 | CASSLEGGRSQETQYF
TRBD1 | TRBJ2-1 | TRBV4-2 | CASSHGQGVYNEQFF
- | TRBJ2-7 | TRBV27 | CASSRYTGSSYEQYF
- | TRBJ1-2 | TRBV5-4 | CASSPKAGNYGYTF
TRBD2 | TRBJ2-7 | TRBV11-2 | CASSLRAGVAEQYF
TRBD2 | TRBJ2-1 | TRBV7-9 | CASSLEGLAGGFSYNEQFF
- | TRBJ1-3 | TRBV28 | CASSSPSLYSGNTIYF
- | TRBJ2-1 | TRBV4-2 | CASSQGLYNEQFF
TRBD1 | TRBJ1-2 | TRBV9 | CASSGQGAIGYTF
- | TRBJ2-6 | TRBV6-1 | CASSAGHSSGANVLTF
TRBD2 | TRBJ2-1 | TRBV7-3 | CASRGTSGRKQFF